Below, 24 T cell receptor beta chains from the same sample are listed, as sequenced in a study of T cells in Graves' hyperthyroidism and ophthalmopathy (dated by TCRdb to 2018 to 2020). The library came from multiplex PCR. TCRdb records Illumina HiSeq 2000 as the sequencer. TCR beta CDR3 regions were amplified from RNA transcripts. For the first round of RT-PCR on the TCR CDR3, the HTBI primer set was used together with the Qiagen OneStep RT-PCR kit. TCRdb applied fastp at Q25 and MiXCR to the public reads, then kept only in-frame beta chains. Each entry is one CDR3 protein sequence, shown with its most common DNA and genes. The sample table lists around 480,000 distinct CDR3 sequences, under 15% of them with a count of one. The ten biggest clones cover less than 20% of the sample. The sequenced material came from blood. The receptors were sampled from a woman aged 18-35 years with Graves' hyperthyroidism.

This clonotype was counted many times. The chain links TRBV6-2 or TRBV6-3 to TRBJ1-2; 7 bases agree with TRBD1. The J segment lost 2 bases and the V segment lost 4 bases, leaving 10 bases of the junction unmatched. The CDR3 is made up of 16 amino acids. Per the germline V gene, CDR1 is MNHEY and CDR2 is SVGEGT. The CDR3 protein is CASSSWDSFLNYGYTF. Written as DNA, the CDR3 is TGTGCCAGCAGTTCTTGGGACAGCTTCTTAAACTATGGCTACACCTTC.

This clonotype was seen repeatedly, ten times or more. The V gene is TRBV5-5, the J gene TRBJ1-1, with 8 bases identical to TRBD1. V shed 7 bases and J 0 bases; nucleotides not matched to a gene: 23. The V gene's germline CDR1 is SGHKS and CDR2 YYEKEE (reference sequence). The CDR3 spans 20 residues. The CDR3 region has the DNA TGTGCCAGCGGCACAGGGGGTCTCTTGTGGCTCACTGCCATGAACACTGAAGCTTTCTTT. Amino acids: CASGTGGLLWLTAMNTEAFF.

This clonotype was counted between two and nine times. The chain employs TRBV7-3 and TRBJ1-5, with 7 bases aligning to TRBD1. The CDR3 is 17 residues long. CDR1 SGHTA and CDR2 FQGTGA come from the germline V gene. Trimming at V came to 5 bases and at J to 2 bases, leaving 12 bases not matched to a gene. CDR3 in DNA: TGTGCCAGCAGCCTGACTGCAGGGGGAATCGGCAATCAGCCCCAGCATTTT. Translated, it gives CASSLTAGGIGNQPQHF.

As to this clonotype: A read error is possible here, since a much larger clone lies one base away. CDR3 in DNA: TGTGCCAGCAGTTTATTCCACCCCAGGCAGTCCAATGAAGAACTGTTTTTT. Translated, it gives CASSLFHPRQSNEELFF. This sequence joins TRBV27 and TRBJ1-4; D uncertain. Germline CDR1 and CDR2: MNHEY and SMNVEV (reference sequence). This CDR3 comprises 17 residues.

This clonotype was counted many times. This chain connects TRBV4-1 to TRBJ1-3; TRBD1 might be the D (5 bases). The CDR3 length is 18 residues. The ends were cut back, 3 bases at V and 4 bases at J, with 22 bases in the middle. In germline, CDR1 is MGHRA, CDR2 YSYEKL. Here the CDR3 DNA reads TGCGCCAGCAGCCAGGGGGACCGACGGAAAACGGGGGGAAACACCATATATTTT. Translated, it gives CASSQGDRRKTGGNTIYF.

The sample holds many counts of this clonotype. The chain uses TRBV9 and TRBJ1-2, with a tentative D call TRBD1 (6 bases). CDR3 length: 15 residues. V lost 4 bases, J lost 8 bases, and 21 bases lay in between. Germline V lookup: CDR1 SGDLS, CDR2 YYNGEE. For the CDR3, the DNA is TGTGCCAGCAGCTCCCGGACAGACATACATAGCGGCTACACCTTC. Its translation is CASSSRTDIHSGYTF.

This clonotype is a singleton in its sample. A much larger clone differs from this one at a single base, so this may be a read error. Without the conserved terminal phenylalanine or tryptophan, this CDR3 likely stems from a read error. The CDR3 DNA sequence: TGTGCCAGCAGTTATCGGACAGGTGTCACTGAAGCTTTCCTT. Translated: CASSYRTGVTEAFL. The chain couples TRBV6-5 to TRBJ1-1; 7 bases fit TRBD1. There are 14 residues in the CDR3. Per germline, CDR1 MNHEY and CDR2 SVGAGI. After removal of 3 bases from V and 4 bases from J, the junction contained 5 bases not matched to a gene.

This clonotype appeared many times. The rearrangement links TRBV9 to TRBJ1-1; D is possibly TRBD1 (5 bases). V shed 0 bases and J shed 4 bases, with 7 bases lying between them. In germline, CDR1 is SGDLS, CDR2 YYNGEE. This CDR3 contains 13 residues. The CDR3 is CASSVDGATEAFF. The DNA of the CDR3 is TGTGCCAGCAGCGTAGACGGGGCCACTGAAGCTTTCTTT.

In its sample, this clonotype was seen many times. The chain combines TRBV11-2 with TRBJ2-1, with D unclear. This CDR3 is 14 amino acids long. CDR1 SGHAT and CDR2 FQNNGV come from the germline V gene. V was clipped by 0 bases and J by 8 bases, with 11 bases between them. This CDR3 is CASSLDLPIHEQFF. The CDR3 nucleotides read TGTGCCAGCAGCTTAGATTTACCAATTCATGAGCAGTTCTTC.

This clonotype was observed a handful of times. CDR3 region: CASSLNGVGVGGELFF. Written as DNA, the CDR3 is TGTGCCAGCAGTTTGAACGGGGTTGGGGTTGGCGGGGAGCTGTTTTTT. The chain has TRBV12-3 or TRBV12-4 and TRBJ2-2; TRBD2 might be the D (5 bases). CDR3 length: 16 residues. V was trimmed by 3 bases and J by 7 bases, leaving 18 bases between them.

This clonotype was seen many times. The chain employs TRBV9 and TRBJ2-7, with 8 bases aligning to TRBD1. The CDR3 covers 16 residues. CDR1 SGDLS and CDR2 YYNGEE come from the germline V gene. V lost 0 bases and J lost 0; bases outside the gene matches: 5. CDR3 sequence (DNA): TGTGCCAGCAGCGTAGACGGGACAGGTATCTCCTACGAGCAGTACTTC. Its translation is CASSVDGTGISYEQYF.

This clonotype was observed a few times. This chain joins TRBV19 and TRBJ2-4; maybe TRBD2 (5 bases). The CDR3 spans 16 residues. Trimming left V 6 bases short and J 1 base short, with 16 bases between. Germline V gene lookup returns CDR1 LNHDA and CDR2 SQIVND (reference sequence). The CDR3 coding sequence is TGTGCCAGTAGCGAAGGAGGACCCAGGGCCAAAAACATTCAGTACTTC. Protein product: CASSEGGPRAKNIQYF.

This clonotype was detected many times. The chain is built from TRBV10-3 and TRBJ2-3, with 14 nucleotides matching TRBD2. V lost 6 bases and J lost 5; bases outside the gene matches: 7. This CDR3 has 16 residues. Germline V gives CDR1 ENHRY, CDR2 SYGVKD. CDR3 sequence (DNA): TGTGCCATCAGCAACGGACTAGCGGGAGGCGTAGATACGCAGTATTTT. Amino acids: CAISNGLAGGVDTQYF.

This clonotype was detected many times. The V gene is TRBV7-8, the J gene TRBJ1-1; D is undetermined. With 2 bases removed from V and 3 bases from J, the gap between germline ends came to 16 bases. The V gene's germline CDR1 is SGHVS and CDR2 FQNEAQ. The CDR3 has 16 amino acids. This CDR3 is CASSLIPVGSYTEAFF. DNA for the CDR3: TGTGCCAGCAGCTTAATCCCCGTAGGCAGCTACACTGAAGCTTTCTTT.

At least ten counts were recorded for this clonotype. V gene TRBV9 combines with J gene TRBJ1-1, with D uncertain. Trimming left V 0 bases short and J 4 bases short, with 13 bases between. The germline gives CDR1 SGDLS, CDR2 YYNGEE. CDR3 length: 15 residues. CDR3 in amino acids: CASSVEGGRGTEAFF. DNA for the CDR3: TGTGCCAGCAGCGTAGAAGGAGGTCGAGGCACTGAAGCTTTCTTT.

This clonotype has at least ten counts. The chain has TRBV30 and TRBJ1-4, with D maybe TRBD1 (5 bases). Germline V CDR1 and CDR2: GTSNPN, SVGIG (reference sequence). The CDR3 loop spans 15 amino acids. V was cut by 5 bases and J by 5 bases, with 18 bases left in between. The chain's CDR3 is CAWCPGGGPNEKLFF. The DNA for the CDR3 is TGTGCCTGGTGCCCCGGTGGGGGACCAAATGAAAAACTGTTTTTT. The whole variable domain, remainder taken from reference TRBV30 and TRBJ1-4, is SQTIHQWPATLVQPVGSPLSLECTVEGTSNPNLYWYRQAAGRGLQLLFYSVGIGQISSEVPQNLSASRPQDRQFILSSKKLLLSDSGFYLCAWCPGGGPNEKLFFGSGTQLSVL.

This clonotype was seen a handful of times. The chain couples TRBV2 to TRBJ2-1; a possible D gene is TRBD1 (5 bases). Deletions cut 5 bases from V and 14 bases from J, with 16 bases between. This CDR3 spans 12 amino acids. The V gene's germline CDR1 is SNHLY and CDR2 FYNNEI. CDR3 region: CASSSSRAQEFF. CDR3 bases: TGTGCCAGCAGTTCCAGCCGGGCACAGGAGTTCTTC. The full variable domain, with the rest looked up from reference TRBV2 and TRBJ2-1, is EPEVTQTPSHQVTQMGQEVILRCVPISNHLYFYWYRQILGQKVEFLVSFYNNEISEKSEIFDDQFSVERPDGSNFTLKIRSTKLEDSAMYFCASSSSRAQEFFGPGTRLTVL.

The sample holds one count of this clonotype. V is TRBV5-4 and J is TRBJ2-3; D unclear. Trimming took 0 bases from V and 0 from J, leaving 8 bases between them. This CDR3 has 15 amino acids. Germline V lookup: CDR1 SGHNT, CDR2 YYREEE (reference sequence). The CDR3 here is CASSLEPESTDTQYF. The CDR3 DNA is TGTGCCAGCAGCTTGGAGCCAGAAAGCACAGATACGCAGTATTTT.

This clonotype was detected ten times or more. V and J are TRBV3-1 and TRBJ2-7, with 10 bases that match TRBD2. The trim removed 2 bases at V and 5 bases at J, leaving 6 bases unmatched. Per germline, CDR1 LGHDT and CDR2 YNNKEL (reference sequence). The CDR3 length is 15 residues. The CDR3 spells CASSQFRLAGDEQYF. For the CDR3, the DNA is TGTGCCAGCAGCCAATTTCGGCTAGCGGGAGACGAGCAGTACTTC.

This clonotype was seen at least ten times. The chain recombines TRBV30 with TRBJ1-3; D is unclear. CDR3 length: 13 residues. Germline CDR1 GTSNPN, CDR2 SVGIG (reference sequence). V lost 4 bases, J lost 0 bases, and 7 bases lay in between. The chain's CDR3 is CAWTGDSGNTIYF. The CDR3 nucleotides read TGTGCCTGGACGGGAGACTCTGGAAACACCATATATTTT. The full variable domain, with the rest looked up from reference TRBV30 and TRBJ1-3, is SQTIHQWPATLVQPVGSPLSLECTVEGTSNPNLYWYRQAAGRGLQLLFYSVGIGQISSEVPQNLSASRPQDRQFILSSKKLLLSDSGFYLCAWTGDSGNTIYFGEGSWLTVV.

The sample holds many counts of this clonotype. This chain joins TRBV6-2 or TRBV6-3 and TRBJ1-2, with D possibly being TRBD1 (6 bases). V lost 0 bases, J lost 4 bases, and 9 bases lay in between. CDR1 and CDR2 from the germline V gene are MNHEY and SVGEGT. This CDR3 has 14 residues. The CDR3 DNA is TGTGCCAGCAGTTACTCCGGGGGGCCCTATGGCTACACCTTC. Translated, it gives CASSYSGGPYGYTF.

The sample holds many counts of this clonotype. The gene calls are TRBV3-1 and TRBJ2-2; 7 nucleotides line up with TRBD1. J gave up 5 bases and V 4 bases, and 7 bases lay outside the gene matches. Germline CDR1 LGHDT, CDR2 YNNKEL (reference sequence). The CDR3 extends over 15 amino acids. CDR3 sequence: CASSRPGTDTGELFF. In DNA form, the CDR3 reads TGTGCCAGCAGCCGTCCCGGGACAGATACCGGGGAGCTGTTTTTT.

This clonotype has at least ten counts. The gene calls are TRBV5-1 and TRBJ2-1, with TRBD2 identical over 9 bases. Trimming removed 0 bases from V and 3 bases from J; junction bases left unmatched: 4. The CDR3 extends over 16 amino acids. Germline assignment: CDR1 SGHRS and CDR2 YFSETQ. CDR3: CASSLGASGNYNEQFF. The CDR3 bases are TGCGCCAGCAGCTTGGGGGCTAGCGGGAACTACAATGAGCAGTTCTTC.

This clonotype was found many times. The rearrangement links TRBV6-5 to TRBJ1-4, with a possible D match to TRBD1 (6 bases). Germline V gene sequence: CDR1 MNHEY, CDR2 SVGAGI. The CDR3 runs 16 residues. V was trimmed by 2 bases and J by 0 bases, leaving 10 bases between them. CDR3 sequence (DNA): TGTGCCAGCAGTTACGAAGGGGGAGCAACTAATGAAAAACTGTTTTTT. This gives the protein CASSYEGGATNEKLFF.